This TCR beta chain was identified in a study of technical replicates of blood from a handful of donors. This clone was seen once. Profiling relied on immunoSEQ multiplex PCR, and the TCRdb table lists in-frame clones only, not all of them. The repertoire holds about 59,000 clones, around 85% seen once, with 4.5% to 6% in the top ten. From germline, CDR1 is SNHLY and CDR2 FYNNEI. The CDR3 has 16 amino acids. V shed 6 bases, J shed 0 bases, and the junction held 5 bases outside the gene matches. Sequenced material: PBMCs. The receptor was isolated from a human donor in good health. Some clones in this sample may be carry-over from other donors' samples. This chain uses TRBV2 with TRBJ1-3; TRBD1 matches 10 bases. The CDR3 loop reads CASSRQGANSGNTIYF. As DNA, the CDR3 is TGTGCCAGCAGCCGACAGGGGGCGAACTCTGGAAACACCATATATTTT.